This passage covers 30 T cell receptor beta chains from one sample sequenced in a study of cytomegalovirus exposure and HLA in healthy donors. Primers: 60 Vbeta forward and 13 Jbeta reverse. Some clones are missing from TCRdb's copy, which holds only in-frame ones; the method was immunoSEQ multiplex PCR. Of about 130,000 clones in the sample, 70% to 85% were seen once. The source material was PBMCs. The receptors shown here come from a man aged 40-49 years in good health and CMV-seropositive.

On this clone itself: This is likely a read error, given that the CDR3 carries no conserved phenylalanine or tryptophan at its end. CDR3 coding DNA: TGTGCCAGCAGTGTCGTCCGGGACAGACCTTTCACTGAAGCTTTCCTT. Its protein product is CASSVVRDRPFTEAFL. The V and J genes are TRBV2 and TRBJ1-1; TRBD1 matches 7 bases. V gave up 4 bases and J gave up 4 bases; unmatched junction bases: 12. The V gene's germline CDR1 is SNHLY and CDR2 FYNNEI. This CDR3 is 16 amino acids long.

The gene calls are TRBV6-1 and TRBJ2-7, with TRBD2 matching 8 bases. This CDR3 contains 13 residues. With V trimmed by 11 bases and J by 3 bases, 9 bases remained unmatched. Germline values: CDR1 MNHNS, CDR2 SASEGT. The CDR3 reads CASGRAAFYEQYF. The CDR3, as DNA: TGTGCCTCCGGGAGGGCCGCCTTCTACGAGCAGTACTTC.

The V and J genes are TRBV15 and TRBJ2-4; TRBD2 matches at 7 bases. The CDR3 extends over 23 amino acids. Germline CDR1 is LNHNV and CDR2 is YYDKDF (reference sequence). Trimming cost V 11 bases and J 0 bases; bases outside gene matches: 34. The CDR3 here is CAGGGRVFSLAGHRKIAKNIQYF. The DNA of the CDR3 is TGTGCCGGAGGAGGGAGGGTCTTCTCACTGGCAGGTCACAGGAAGATAGCCAAAAACATTCAGTACTTC.

CDR3 DNA: TGTGCCAGCAGCGTAGATGGCAGCGGGAGGTACGGGGAGCTGTTTTTT. This sequence encodes CASSVDGSGRYGELFF. The V gene is TRBV9, the J gene TRBJ2-2; TRBD2 matches 9 bases. V shed 0 bases, J shed 7 bases, and the junction held 7 bases outside the gene matches. Looked up from germline, CDR1 is SGDLS and CDR2 is YYNGEE. This CDR3 has 16 amino acids.

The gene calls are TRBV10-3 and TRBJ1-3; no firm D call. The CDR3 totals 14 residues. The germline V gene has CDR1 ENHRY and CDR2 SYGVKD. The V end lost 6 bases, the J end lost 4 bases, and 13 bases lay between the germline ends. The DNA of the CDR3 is TGTGCCATCAGGAGGGAGGGTACCGGAAACACCATATATTTT. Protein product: CAIRREGTGNTIYF.

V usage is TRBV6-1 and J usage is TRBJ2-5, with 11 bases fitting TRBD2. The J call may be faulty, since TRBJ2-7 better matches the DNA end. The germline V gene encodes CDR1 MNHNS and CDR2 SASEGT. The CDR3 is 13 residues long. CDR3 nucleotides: TGTGCCAGCGGGACTAGCGGATTCTACGAGCAGTACTTC. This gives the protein CASGTSGFYEQYF.

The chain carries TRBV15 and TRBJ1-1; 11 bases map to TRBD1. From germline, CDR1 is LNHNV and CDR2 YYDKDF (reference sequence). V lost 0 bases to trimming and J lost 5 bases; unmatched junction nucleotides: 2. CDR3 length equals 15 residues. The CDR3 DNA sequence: TGTGCCACCAGCAGAGACAGGGACAGGGGGACTGAAGCTTTCTTT. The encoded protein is CATSRDRDRGTEAFF.

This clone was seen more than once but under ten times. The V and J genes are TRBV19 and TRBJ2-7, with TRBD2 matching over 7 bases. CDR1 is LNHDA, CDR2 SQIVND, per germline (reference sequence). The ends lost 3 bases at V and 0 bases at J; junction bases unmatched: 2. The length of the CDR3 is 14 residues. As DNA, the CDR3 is TGTGCCAGTAGTATGGGGGACTACTCCTACGAGCAGTACTTC. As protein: CASSMGDYSYEQYF.

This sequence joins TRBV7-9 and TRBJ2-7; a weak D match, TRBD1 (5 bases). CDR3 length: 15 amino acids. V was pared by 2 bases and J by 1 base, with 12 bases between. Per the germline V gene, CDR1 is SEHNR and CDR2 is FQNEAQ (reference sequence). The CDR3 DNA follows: TGTGCCAGCAGCTTAACGGCAGGGTGGTCCTACGAGCAGTACTTC. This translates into CASSLTAGWSYEQYF.

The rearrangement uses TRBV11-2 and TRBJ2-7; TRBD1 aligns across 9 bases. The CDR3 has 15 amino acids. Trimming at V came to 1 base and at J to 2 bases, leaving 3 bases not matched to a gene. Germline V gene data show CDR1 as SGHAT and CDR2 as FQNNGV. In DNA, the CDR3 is TGTGCCAGCAGCTTAGGACAGGGGGGAACCTACGAGCAGTACTTC. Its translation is CASSLGQGGTYEQYF.

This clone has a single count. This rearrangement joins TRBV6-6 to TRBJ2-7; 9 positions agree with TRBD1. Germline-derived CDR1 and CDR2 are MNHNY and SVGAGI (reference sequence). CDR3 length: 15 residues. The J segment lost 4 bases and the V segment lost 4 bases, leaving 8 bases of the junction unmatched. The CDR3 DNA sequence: TGTGCCAGCAGTTCTCGACAGGGGGGGAAATACGAGCAGTACTTC. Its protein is CASSSRQGGKYEQYF.

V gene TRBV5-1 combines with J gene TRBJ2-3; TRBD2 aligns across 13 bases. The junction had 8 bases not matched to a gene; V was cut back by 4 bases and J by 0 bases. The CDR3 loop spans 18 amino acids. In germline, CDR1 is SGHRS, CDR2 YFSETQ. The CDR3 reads CASSPGLAGVSSTDTQYF. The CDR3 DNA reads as TGCGCCAGCAGCCCAGGACTAGCGGGGGTTTCTAGCACAGATACGCAGTATTTT. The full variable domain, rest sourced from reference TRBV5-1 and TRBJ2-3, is KAGVTQTPRYLIKTRGQQVTLSCSPISGHRSVSWYQQTPGQGLQFLFEYFSETQRNKGNFPGRFSGRQFSNSRSEMNVSTLELGDSALYLCASSPGLAGVSSTDTQYFGPGTRLTVL.

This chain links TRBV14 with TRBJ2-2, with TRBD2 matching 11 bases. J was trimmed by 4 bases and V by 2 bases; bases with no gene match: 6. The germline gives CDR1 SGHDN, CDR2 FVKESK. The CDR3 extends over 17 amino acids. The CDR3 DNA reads TGTGCCAGCAGCCAAAGGACTAGCGGGCGATTCACCGGGGAGCTGTTTTTT. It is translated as CASSQRTSGRFTGELFF.

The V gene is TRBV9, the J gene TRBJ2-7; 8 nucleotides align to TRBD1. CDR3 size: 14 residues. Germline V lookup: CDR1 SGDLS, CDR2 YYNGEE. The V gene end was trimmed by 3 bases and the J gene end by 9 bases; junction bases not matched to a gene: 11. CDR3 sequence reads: CASSEDRVFSRQYF. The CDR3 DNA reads TGTGCCAGCAGCGAGGACAGGGTCTTCAGTAGGCAGTACTTC.

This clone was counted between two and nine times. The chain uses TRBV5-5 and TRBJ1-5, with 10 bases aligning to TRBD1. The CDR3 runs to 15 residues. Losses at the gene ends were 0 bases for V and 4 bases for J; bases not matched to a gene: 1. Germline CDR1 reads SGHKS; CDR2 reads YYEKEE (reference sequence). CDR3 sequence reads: CASSLVDRGNQPQHF. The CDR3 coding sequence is TGTGCCAGCAGCTTGGTGGACAGGGGGAATCAGCCCCAGCATTTT. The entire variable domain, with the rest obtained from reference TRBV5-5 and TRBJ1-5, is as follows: DAGVTQSPTHLIKTRGQQVTLRCSPISGHKSVSWYQQVLGQGPQFIFQYYEKEERGRGNFPDRFSARQFPNYSSELNVNALLLGDSALYLCASSLVDRGNQPQHFGDGTRLSIL.

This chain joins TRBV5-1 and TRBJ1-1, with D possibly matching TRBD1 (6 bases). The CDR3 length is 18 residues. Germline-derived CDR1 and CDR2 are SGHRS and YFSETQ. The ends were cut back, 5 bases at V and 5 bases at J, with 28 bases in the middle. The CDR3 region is CASSPDAGGPGVGTEAFF. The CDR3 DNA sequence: TGCGCCAGCAGTCCCGATGCGGGGGGGCCAGGCGTTGGAACTGAAGCTTTCTTT.

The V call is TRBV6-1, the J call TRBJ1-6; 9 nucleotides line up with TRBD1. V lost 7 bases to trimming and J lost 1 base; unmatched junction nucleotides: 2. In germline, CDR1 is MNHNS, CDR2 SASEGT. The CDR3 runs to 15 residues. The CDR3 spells CASTGTGSYNSPLHF. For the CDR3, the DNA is TGTGCCAGCACTGGGACAGGGTCCTATAATTCACCCCTCCACTTT.

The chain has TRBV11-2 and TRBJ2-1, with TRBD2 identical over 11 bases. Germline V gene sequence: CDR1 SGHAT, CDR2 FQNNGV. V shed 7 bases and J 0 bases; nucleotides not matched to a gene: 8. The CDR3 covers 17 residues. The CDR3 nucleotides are TGTGCCAGCAAGACTAGCGGGAAGGTTAGCTCCTACAATGAGCAGTTCTTC. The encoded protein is CASKTSGKVSSYNEQFF. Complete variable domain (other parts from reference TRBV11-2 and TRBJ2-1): EAGVAQSPRYKIIEKRQSVAFWCNPISGHATLYWYQQILGQGPKLLIQFQNNGVVDDSQLPKDRFSAERLKGVDSTLKIQPAKLEDSAVYLCASKTSGKVSSYNEQFFGPGTRLTVL.

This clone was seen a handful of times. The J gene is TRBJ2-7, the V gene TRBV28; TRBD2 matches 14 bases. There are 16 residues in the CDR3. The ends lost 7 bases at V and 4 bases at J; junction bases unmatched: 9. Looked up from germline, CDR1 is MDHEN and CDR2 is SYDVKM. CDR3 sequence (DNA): TGTGCCAGCACCATGATGGGACTAGCGGGAGAGTACGAGCAGTACTTC. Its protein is CASTMMGLAGEYEQYF.

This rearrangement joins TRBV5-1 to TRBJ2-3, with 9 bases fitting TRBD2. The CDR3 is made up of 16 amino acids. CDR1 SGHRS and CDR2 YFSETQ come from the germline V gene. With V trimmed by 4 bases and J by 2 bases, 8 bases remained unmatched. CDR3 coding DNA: TGCGCCAGCAGCCCCCGGGCTAGCGGGATCACAGATACGCAGTATTTT. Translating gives CASSPRASGITDTQYF.

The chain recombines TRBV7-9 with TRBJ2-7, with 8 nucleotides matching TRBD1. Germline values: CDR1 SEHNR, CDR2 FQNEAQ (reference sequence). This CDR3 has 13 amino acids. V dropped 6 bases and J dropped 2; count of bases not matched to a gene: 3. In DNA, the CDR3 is TGTGCCAGCAGTTTGGACAGGGCCTACGAGCAGTACTTC. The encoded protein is CASSLDRAYEQYF. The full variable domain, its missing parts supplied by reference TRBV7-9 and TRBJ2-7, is DTGVSQNPRHKITKRGQNVTFRCDPISEHNRLYWYRQTLGQGPEFLTYFQNEAQLEKSRLLSDRFSAERPKGSFSTLEIQRTEQGDSAMYLCASSLDRAYEQYFGPGTRLTVT.

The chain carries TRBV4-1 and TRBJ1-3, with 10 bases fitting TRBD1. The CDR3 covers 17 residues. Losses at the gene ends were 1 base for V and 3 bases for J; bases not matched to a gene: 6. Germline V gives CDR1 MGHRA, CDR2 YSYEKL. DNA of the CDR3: TGCGCCAGCAGCCAAGGACAGGGGGCATCCTTTGGAAACACCATATATTTT. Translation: CASSQGQGASFGNTIYF.

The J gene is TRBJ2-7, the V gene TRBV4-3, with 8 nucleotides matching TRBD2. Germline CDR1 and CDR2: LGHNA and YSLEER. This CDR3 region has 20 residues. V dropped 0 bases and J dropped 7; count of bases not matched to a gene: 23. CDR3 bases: TGCGCCAGCAGCCAAGAGAGGAGGGCGGTTGGCGGGAGGACCCCCTCTGAGCAGTACTTC. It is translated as CASSQERRAVGGRTPSEQYF.

This chain's CDR3 is CASSVASGGRAQETQYF. The DNA for the CDR3 is TGTGCCAGCAGCGTTGCCTCGGGCGGGAGGGCCCAAGAGACCCAGTACTTC. This chain links TRBV9 with TRBJ2-5; 9 bases are shared with TRBD2. J lost 1 base, V lost 2 bases, and 9 bases had no gene match. CDR1 is SGDLS, CDR2 YYNGEE, per germline. The CDR3 runs to 17 residues.

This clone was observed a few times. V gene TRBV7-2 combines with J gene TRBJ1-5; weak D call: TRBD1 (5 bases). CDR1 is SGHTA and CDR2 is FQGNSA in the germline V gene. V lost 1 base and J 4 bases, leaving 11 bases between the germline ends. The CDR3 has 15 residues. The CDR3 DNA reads TGTGCCAGCAGCTTAGATGGGGCAAGGAATCAGCCCCAGCATTTT. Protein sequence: CASSLDGARNQPQHF.

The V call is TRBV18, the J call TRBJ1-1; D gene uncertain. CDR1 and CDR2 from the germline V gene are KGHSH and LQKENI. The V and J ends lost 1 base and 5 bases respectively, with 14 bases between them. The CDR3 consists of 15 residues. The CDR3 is CASSPRGAVRTEAFF. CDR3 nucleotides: TGTGCCAGCTCACCACGAGGTGCAGTCCGGACTGAAGCTTTCTTT.

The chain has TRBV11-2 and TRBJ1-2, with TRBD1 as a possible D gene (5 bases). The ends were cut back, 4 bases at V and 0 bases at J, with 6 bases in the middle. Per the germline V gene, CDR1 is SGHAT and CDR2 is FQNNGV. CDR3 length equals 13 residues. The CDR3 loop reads CASSSTANYGYTF. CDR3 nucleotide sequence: TGTGCCAGCAGCTCGACAGCTAACTATGGCTACACCTTC.

The CDR3 nucleotides are TGCAGCTTCCCGACAGGGCAAGGCTACACCTTC. This encodes CSFPTGQGYTF. The chain is built from TRBV29-1 and TRBJ1-2, with TRBD1 matching 7 bases. Germline-derived CDR1 and CDR2 are SQVTM and ANQGSEA. The CDR3 consists of 11 residues. V shed 8 bases and J 8 bases; nucleotides not matched to a gene: 8.

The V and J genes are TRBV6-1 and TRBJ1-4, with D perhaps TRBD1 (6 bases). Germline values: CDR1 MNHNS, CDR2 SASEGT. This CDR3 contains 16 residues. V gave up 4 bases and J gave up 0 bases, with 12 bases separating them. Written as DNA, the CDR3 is TGTGCCAGCAGTGTTCTCACAGGGACAACTAATGAAAAACTGTTTTTT. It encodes CASSVLTGTTNEKLFF.

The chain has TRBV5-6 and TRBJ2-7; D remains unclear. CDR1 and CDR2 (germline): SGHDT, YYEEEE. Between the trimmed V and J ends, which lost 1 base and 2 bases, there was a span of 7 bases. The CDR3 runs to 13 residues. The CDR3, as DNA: TGTGCCAGCAGCTTGCAGGTCACCTACGAGCAGTACTTC. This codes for CASSLQVTYEQYF. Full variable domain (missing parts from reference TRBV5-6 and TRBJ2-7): DAGVTQSPTHLIKTRGQQVTLRCSPKSGHDTVSWYQQALGQGPQFIFQYYEEEERQRGNFPDRFSGHQFPNYSSELNVNALLLGDSALYLCASSLQVTYEQYFGPGTRLTVT.